This entry is about one T cell receptor beta chain. Tumor or blood genomic DNA was sequenced, with inputs of roughly 616 ng to 6,004 ng. The record originates from a study of T cells in tumors after PD-1 blockade. Study context: Patients had no prior checkpoint blockade, systemic immunosuppressants, or anti-cancer therapy within 4 weeks. A subset received ongoing vismodegib 150 mg daily alongside anti-PD-1 therapy. Blood samples averaged about 110,000 templates (range about 22,000-280,000) and some 35,000 unique clonotypes.

The V gene's germline CDR1 is SGHRS and CDR2 YFSETQ. V dropped 4 bases and J dropped 5 bases, with 10 bases sitting between them. CDR3 size: 12 residues. The repertoire was sequenced with immunoSEQ multiplex PCR; TCRdb's copy has only in-frame clones and lacks some. Among 55,000 to 70,000 clones listed, 80% were seen once. The source was PBMCs, collected before anti-PD-1 treatment. The chain has TRBV5-1 and TRBJ2-7; D remains unclear. This sequence originates from a human donor with basal cell carcinoma. The DNA for the CDR3 is TGCGCCAGCAGCATCGACATCCACGAGCAGTACTTC. Translation gives CASSIDIHEQYF.